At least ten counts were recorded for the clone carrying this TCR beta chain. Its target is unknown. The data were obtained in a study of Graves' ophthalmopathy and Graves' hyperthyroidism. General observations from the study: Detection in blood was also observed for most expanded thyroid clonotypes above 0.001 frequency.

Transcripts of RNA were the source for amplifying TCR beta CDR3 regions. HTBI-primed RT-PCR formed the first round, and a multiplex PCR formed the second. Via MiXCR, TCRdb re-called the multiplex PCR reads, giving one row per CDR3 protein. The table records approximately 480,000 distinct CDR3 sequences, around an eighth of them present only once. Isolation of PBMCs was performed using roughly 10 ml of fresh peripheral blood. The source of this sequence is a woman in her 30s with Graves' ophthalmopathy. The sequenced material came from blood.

The CDR3 sequence is CASSEGSTGGHYEQYF. CDR3 nucleotides: TGTGCCAGCAGTGAAGGGAGTACAGGGGGCCACTACGAGCAGTACTTC. The chain joins TRBV6-1 to TRBJ2-7; 9 bases fit TRBD1. CDR3 length: 16 amino acids. The V gene end was trimmed by 1 base and the J gene end by 3 bases; junction bases not matched to a gene: 7. CDR1 MNHNS and CDR2 SASEGT come from the germline V gene.